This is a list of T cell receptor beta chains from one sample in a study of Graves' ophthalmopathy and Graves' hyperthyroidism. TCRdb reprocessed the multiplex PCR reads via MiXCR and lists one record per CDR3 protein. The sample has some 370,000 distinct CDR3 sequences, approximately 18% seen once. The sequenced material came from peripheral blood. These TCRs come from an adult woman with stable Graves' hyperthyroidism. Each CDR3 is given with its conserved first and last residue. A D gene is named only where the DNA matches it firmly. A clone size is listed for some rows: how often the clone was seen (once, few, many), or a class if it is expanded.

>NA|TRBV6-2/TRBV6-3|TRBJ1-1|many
CASHTGADTEAFF
TGTGCCAGCCATACGGGGGCGGACACTGAAGCTTTCTTT
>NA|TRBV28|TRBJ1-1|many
CASRYLREGNTEAFF
TGTGCCAGCAGATACCTCAGGGAGGGGAACACTGAAGCTTTCTTT
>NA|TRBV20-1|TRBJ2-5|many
CSARNRHQETQYF
TGCAGTGCTAGAAACAGGCATCAAGAGACCCAGTACTTC
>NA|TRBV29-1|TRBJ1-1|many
CSVLPGNTEAFF
TGCAGCGTCTTGCCGGGGAACACTGAAGCTTTCTTT
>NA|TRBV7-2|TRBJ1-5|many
CASSLIASNQPQHF
TGTGCCAGCAGCTTAATCGCCAGCAATCAGCCCCAGCATTTT
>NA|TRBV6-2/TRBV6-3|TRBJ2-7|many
CASSYSPAPGDEQYF
TGTGCCAGCAGTTACAGCCCGGCTCCAGGGGACGAGCAGTACTTC
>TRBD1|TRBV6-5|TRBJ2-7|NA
CASSYSAGQGANEQYF
TGTGCCAGCAGTTACAGCGCGGGACAGGGGGCAAACGAGCAGTACTTC
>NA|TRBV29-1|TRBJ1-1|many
CSAGTGYTEAFF
TGCAGCGCCGGGACGGGCTACACTGAAGCTTTCTTT
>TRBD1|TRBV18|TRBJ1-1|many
CASCTGECTEAFF
TGTGCCAGTTGCACAGGGGAGTGCACTGAAGCTTTCTTT
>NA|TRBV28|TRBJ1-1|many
CASKGSSDGTEAFF
TGTGCCAGCAAGGGGTCCTCGGACGGGACTGAAGCTTTCTTT
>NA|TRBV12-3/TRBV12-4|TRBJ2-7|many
CASSTGTQTYEQYF
TGTGCCAGCAGTACCGGGACGCAAACCTACGAGCAGTACTTC
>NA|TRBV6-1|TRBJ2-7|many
CASTGFAYEQYF
TGTGCCAGCACTGGCTTCGCCTACGAGCAGTACTTC
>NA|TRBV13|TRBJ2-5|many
CASSLNLAVQETQYF
TGTGCCAGCAGCTTAAATTTAGCGGTTCAAGAGACCCAGTACTTC
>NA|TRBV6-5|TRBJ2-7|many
CASSCTGPYYEQYF
TGTGCCAGCAGTTGCACAGGTCCCTACTACGAGCAGTACTTC
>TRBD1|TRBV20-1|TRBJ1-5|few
CSAAQGGAAQPQHF
TGCAGTGCTGCCCAGGGGGGGGCCGCTCAGCCCCAGCATTTT
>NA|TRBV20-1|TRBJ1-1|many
CSAPRVGGTEAFF
TGCAGTGCTCCCAGGGTAGGGGGGACTGAAGCTTTCTTT
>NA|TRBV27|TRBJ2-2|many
CASRAGYTGELFF
TGTGCCAGCAGAGCAGGGTACACCGGGGAGCTGTTTTTT
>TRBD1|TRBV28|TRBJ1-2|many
CASRYRGQGAESYGHTF
TGTGCCAGCAGATATCGAGGACAGGGGGCTGAATCTTATGGCCACACCTTC
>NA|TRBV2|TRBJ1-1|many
CASSEETVNTEAFF
TGTGCCAGCAGTGAAGAGACAGTCAACACTGAAGCTTTCTTT
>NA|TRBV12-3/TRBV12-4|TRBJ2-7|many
CASTPDTLAYEQYF
TGTGCCAGCACTCCGGACACCTTAGCCTACGAGCAGTACTTC
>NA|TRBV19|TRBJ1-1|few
CATTGNTEAFF
TGTGCCACGACAGGAAACACTGAAGCTTTCTTT
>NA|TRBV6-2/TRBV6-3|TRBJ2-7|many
CASSYSRVYEQYF
TGTGCCAGCAGTTACTCCCGTGTCTACGAGCAGTACTTC
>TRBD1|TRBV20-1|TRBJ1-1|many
CSAPTGERTEAFF
TGCAGTGCGCCTACAGGGGAACGGACTGAAGCTTTCTTT
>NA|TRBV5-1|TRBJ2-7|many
CASSLGRGGHEQYF
TGCGCCAGCAGCTTGGGTAGGGGAGGCCACGAGCAGTACTTC
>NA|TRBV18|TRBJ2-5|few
CASRNTEGLETQYF
TGTGCCAGCCGAAACACCGAGGGGTTGGAGACCCAGTACTTC
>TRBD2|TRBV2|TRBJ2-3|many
CASSDGPGGPGDTQYF
TGTGCCAGCAGTGATGGGCCGGGGGGGCCCGGAGATACGCAGTATTTT
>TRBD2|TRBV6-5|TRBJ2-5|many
CASSPVSGGETQYF
TGTGCCAGCAGCCCGGTTTCGGGAGGGGAGACCCAGTACTTC
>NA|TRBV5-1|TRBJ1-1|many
CASSLGIRNTEAFF
TGCGCCAGCAGCTTGGGAATAAGGAACACTGAAGCTTTCTTT
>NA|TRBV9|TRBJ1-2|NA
CASSHGGAANYGYTF
TGTGCCAGCAGCCATGGGGGCGCAGCTAACTATGGCTACACCTTC
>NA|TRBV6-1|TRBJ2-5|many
CASSPGRLGETQYF
TGTGCCAGCAGTCCGGGACGGTTGGGGGAGACCCAGTACTTC
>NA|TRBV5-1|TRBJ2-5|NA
CASSGDGEETQYF
TGCGCCAGCAGCGGGGACGGAGAAGAGACCCAGTACTTC
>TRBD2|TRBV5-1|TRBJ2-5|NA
CASSSYAGDQETQYF
TGCGCCAGCAGCTCCTACGCGGGGGACCAAGAGACCCAGTACTTC
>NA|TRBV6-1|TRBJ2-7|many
CASSDADATRVYEQYF
TGTGCCAGCAGTGACGCGGACGCGACGAGAGTCTACGAGCAGTACTTC
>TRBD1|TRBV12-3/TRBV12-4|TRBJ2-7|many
CASSHQGAYEQYF
TGTGCCAGCAGTCATCAGGGGGCCTACGAGCAGTACTTC
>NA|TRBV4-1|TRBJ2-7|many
CASSQGVSRLVEQYF
TGCGCCAGCAGCCAGGGGGTGTCCAGGTTGGTTGAGCAGTACTTC
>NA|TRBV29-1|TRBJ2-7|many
CSVGSGVSVYEQYF
TGCAGCGTTGGTTCCGGAGTTTCTGTATACGAGCAGTACTTC
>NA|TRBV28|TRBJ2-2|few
CASSTNQGYTGELFF
TGTGCCAGCAGTACAAACCAGGGATACACCGGGGAGCTGTTTTTT
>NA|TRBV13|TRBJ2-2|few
CASSLTGTVNTGELFF
TGTGCCAGCAGCCTTACCGGGACTGTTAACACCGGGGAGCTGTTTTTT
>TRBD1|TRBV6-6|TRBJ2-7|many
CASRTGQGFYEQYF
TGTGCCAGCAGGACGGGACAGGGGTTCTACGAGCAGTACTTC
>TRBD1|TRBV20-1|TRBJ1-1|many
CSADRGLTNTEAFF
TGCAGTGCCGACAGGGGGCTCACGAACACTGAAGCTTTCTTT
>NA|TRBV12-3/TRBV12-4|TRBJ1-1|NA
CASSLMTALNTEDFF
TGTGCCAGCAGTTTAATGACAGCCCTGAACACTGAAGATTTTTTT
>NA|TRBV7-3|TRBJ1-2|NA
CASSLGGRDGYTF
TGTGCCAGCAGCTTGGGCGGGCGGGATGGCTACACCTTC
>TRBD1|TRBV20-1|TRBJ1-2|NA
CSAAGQNNGYTF
TGCAGTGCCGCGGGACAGAACAATGGCTACACCTTC
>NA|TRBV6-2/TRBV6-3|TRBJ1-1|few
CASSPQYTRKNTEAFF
TGTGCCAGCAGTCCCCAATACACAAGAAAGAACACTGAAGCTTTCTTT
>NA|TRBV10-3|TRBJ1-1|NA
CAISEFRGVNTEAFF
TGTGCCATCAGTGAGTTTAGGGGCGTGAACACTGAAGCTTTCTTT
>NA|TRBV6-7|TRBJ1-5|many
CASSPRLGDYSNQPQHF
TGTGCCAGCAGCCCCCGCCTTGGGGACTATAGCAATCAGCCCCAGCATTTT